Each of the 6 T cell receptor beta chains below was sequenced from the same sample in a study of shared clonotypes between healthy human individuals. The protocol was immunoSEQ multiplex PCR, while the TCRdb copy is restricted to in-frame clones and leaves out a portion. The sample lists roughly 2,000,000 clones, around 96% occurring once. Only CD45RO-negative cells positively selected for CCR7 counted as naive CD8 cells, so terminally differentiated effector memory CD45RA+ cells were excluded. Sequenced sample: naive CD8+ T cells sorted from blood. Receptor source: a man aged 18 to 35 in good health.

This clone was observed a handful of times. The chain employs TRBV19 and TRBJ1-1, with no clear D. The CDR3 totals 15 residues. CDR1 LNHDA and CDR2 SQIVND come from the germline V gene (reference sequence). Trimming removed 2 bases from V and 0 bases from J, with 10 bases in between. The chain's CDR3 is CASSISSHLNTEAFF. DNA for the CDR3: TGTGCCAGTAGTATATCCTCCCACTTGAACACTGAAGCTTTCTTT.

The rearrangement links TRBV6-6 to TRBJ1-2, with TRBD1 matching 7 bases. Germline values: CDR1 MNHNY, CDR2 SVGAGI (reference sequence). CDR3 length: 15 residues. Losses at the gene ends were 3 bases for V and 5 bases for J; bases not matched to a gene: 9. The chain's CDR3 is CASSYPGGLVYGYTF. The CDR3 DNA is TGTGCCAGCAGTTATCCAGGGGGTTTGGTGTATGGCTACACCTTC.

This chain joins TRBV5-1 and TRBJ1-2; 8 nucleotides agree with TRBD1. CDR3 length equals 18 residues. Germline V CDR1 and CDR2: SGHRS, YFSETQ. J lost 2 bases, V lost 1 base, and 13 bases had no gene match. CDR3 in DNA: TGCGCCAGCAGCTTGTGGGCGCAGGGGGCGGCCGAGAACTATGGCTACACCTTC. It encodes CASSLWAQGAAENYGYTF.

This chain links TRBV7-4 with TRBJ1-2; 9 bases align to TRBD1. V lost 1 base to trimming and J lost 5 bases; unmatched junction nucleotides: 8. The CDR3 loop spans 16 amino acids. Germline assignment: CDR1 SGHVT and CDR2 SQSDAQ. The CDR3 coding sequence is TGTGCCAGCAGCTTAGTCATGGGGACAGGGCGATATGGCTACACCTTC. This gives the protein CASSLVMGTGRYGYTF.

This clone was picked up one time. The V gene is TRBV10-2, the J gene TRBJ2-3, with a possible D match to TRBD2 (6 bases). This CDR3 is 14 amino acids long. CDR1 and CDR2 (germline): WSHSY, SAAADI. Trimming removed 3 bases at V and 5 bases at J, with 12 bases between. In DNA form, the CDR3 reads TGCGCCAGCAGTGACCTGGGAGGCGGAGATACGCAGTATTTT. Protein: CASSDLGGGDTQYF.

The chain is built from TRBV5-4 and TRBJ2-7; 11 bases agree with TRBD1. Per germline, CDR1 SGHNT and CDR2 YYREEE (reference sequence). J lost 6 bases, V lost 3 bases, and 5 bases had no gene match. The CDR3 has 14 residues. For the CDR3, the DNA is TGTGCCAGCAGCTATTGGACAGGGGGCGGCGAGCAGTACTTC. Its protein is CASSYWTGGGEQYF.